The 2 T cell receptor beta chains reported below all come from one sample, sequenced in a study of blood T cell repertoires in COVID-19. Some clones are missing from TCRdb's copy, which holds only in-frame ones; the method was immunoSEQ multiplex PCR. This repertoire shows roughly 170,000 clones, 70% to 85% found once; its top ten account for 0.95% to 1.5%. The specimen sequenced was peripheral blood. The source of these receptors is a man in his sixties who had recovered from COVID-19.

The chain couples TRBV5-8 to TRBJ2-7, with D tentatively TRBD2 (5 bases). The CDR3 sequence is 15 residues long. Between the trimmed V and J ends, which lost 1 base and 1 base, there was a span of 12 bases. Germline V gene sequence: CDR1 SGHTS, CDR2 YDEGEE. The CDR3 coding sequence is TGTGCCAGCAGCTTGCGAGGCGGCGGGTCCTACGAGCAGTACTTC. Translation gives CASSLRGGGSYEQYF.

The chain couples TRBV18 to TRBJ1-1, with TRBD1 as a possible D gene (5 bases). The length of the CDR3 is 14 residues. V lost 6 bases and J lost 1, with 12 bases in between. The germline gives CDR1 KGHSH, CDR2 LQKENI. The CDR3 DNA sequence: TGTGCCAGCTCGCCTGGGGGGTGGAACACTGAAGCTTTCTTT. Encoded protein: CASSPGGWNTEAFF.